Listed here are 19 T cell receptor beta chains from one sample, sequenced in a study of cytomegalovirus exposure and HLA in healthy donors. The repertoire was sequenced with immunoSEQ multiplex PCR; TCRdb's copy has only in-frame clones and lacks some. The sample yields 250,000 to 400,000 clones, roughly 87% seen once. Sequenced input: PBMCs. The receptors derive from a woman aged 30 to 39 in good health and CMV-seropositive.

This chain connects TRBV27 to TRBJ2-1; maybe TRBD2 (6 bases). Germline CDR1 and CDR2: MNHEY and SMNVEV (reference sequence). The CDR3 consists of 17 residues. Trimming pared 6 bases from V and 0 bases from J, leaving 18 bases between. The CDR3 DNA follows: TGTGCCAGCAGACTATTACGGGGGTCAGGCTCCTACAATGAGCAGTTCTTC. Translating gives CASRLLRGSGSYNEQFF.

V is TRBV2 and J is TRBJ2-7; maybe TRBD2 (5 bases). The CDR3 has 12 amino acids. V was trimmed by 7 bases and J by 2 bases, leaving 9 bases between them. Per germline, CDR1 SNHLY and CDR2 FYNNEI. The CDR3 sequence is CASTGVPYEQYF. The CDR3 coding sequence is TGTGCCAGCACCGGGGTTCCCTACGAGCAGTACTTC. Using reference TRBV2 and TRBJ2-7 for the parts outside the CDR3, the full variable domain is EPEVTQTPSHQVTQMGQEVILRCVPISNHLYFYWYRQILGQKVEFLVSFYNNEISEKSEIFDDQFSVERPDGSNFTLKIRSTKLEDSAMYFCASTGVPYEQYFGPGTRLTVT.

This clone was observed once. This chain links TRBV9 with TRBJ2-3; TRBD2 aligns across 9 bases. V lost 7 bases, J lost 4 bases, and 10 bases stayed unmatched. The germline V gene has CDR1 SGDLS and CDR2 YYNGEE. The CDR3 runs to 15 residues. DNA of the CDR3: TGTGCCAGCGGTAAAATAGCGGGAGCCGCAGATACGCAGTATTTT. Translating it yields CASGKIAGAADTQYF.

The chain recombines TRBV7-3 with TRBJ2-3; 9 bases are shared with TRBD2. CDR1 and CDR2 from the germline V gene are SGHTA and FQGTGA. The V and J ends lost 2 bases and 2 bases, in that order; junction bases with no gene match: 11. The CDR3 is made up of 18 amino acids. The CDR3 sequence: CASSLFAGGPPPTDTQYF. CDR3 nucleotide sequence: TGTGCCAGCAGCTTATTTGCGGGGGGGCCTCCTCCCACAGATACGCAGTATTTT.

The rearrangement joins TRBV5-1 to TRBJ1-6; 7 bases are shared with TRBD1. The V and J ends lost 0 bases and 3 bases, in that order; junction bases with no gene match: 6. This CDR3 has 17 residues. CDR1 and CDR2 from the germline V gene are SGHRS and YFSETQ. The CDR3 DNA reads TGCGCCAGCAGCTTGGGAGCGACAGGGCACTATAATTCACCCCTCCACTTT. Translated, it gives CASSLGATGHYNSPLHF.

The chain employs TRBV7-7 and TRBJ2-5; 8 bases are shared with TRBD1. V lost 5 bases, J lost 9 bases, and 11 bases stayed unmatched. This CDR3 contains 14 residues. Looked up from germline, CDR1 is SSHAT and CDR2 is FNYEAQ (reference sequence). The CDR3 is CASSQRTGLVSQYF. CDR3 DNA sequence: TGTGCCAGCAGCCAACGGACAGGGCTCGTATCCCAGTACTTC.

The rearrangement uses TRBV6-1 and TRBJ1-1, with 7 bases fitting TRBD1. Germline V gene sequence: CDR1 MNHNS, CDR2 SASEGT. CDR3 length: 14 amino acids. V lost 3 bases, J lost 7 bases, and 8 bases stayed unmatched. The CDR3 coding sequence is TGTGCCAGCAGTGATATAGGGGGCGAAGTTGAAGCTTTCTTT. It translates to CASSDIGGEVEAFF.

This clone appeared a single time. The chain has TRBV10-3 and TRBJ2-1; TRBD2 matches at 8 bases. This CDR3 comprises 14 residues. V gave up 3 bases and J gave up 8 bases; unmatched junction bases: 6. Germline CDR1 is ENHRY and CDR2 is SYGVKD. CDR3: CAISEAGAPHEQFF. The CDR3 DNA sequence: TGTGCCATCAGTGAAGCGGGGGCCCCCCATGAGCAGTTCTTC.

The chain links TRBV5-4 to TRBJ2-7, with D possibly matching TRBD1 (5 bases). There are 14 residues in the CDR3. Germline V gene data show CDR1 as SGHNT and CDR2 as YYREEE (reference sequence). V was clipped by 0 bases and J by 3 bases, with 10 bases between them. The CDR3 protein is CASSLAGNDYEQYF. The CDR3 nucleotides are TGTGCCAGCAGCTTGGCAGGGAACGACTACGAGCAGTACTTC.

This chain joins TRBV7-2 and TRBJ1-5; 9 nucleotides agree with TRBD1. Germline loops: CDR1 SGHTA, CDR2 FQGNSA. The CDR3 has 16 amino acids. J lost 4 bases, V lost 2 bases, and 6 bases had no gene match. The CDR3 DNA reads TGTGCCAGCAGCTTACCGCCGGGACAGGGAAATCAGCCCCAGCATTTT. Amino acids: CASSLPPGQGNQPQHF. Combining the CDR3 with reference TRBV7-2 and TRBJ1-5 gives the whole variable domain GAGVSQSPSNKVTEKGKDVELRCDPISGHTALYWYRQSLGQGLEFLIYFQGNSAPDKSGLPSDRFSAERTGGSVSTLTIQRTQQEDSAVYLCASSLPPGQGNQPQHFGDGTRLSIL.

The chain uses TRBV6-5 and TRBJ2-7, with a possible D match to TRBD2 (6 bases). This CDR3 has 14 amino acids. V was trimmed by 2 bases and J by 12 bases, leaving 20 bases between them. Looked up from germline, CDR1 is MNHEY and CDR2 is SVGAGI. CDR3 sequence: CASSYTGGDRLRYF. CDR3 DNA sequence: TGTGCCAGCAGTTACACCGGAGGGGATCGACTTCGGTACTTC.

This clone showed up just once. The chain employs TRBV4-1 and TRBJ1-4; D gene unclear. Deletions cut 0 bases from V and 4 bases from J, with 12 bases between. The CDR3 is 16 residues long. The germline V gene has CDR1 MGHRA and CDR2 YSYEKL. In DNA form, the CDR3 reads TGCGCCAGCAGCCAAGAAACACCCAGGAATAATGAAAAACTGTTTTTT. Translation: CASSQETPRNNEKLFF.

V usage is TRBV11-2 and J usage is TRBJ2-1; 7 bases are shared with TRBD1. This CDR3 is built from 16 residues. Per germline, CDR1 SGHAT and CDR2 FQNNGV. J lost 3 bases, V lost 1 base, and 6 bases had no gene match. The CDR3 sequence is CASSLVTGANYNEQFF. The CDR3 coding sequence is TGTGCCAGCAGCTTAGTTACAGGGGCGAACTACAATGAGCAGTTCTTC.

As DNA, the CDR3 is TGTGCCTGGAGTTCCGGGCTAAGCTCCTACAATGAGCAGTTCTTC. Its translation is CAWSSGLSSYNEQFF. This chain uses TRBV30 with TRBJ2-1; no definite D call. Trimming shortened V by 2 bases and J by 0 bases, and 11 bases separated the two germline ends. Germline V gene sequence: CDR1 GTSNPN, CDR2 SVGIG (reference sequence). The CDR3 is 15 residues long.

This chain connects TRBV19 to TRBJ2-7; 7 bases are a match to TRBD2. This CDR3 is 16 amino acids long. V shed 4 bases, J shed 6 bases, and the junction held 15 bases outside the gene matches. Germline CDR1 is LNHDA and CDR2 is SQIVND (reference sequence). The CDR3 sequence: CASSTGLLVPPIEQYF. The CDR3 DNA sequence: TGTGCCAGTAGTACGGGACTACTGGTGCCCCCGATCGAGCAGTACTTC.

J is TRBJ1-3 and V is TRBV6-6, with 7 bases aligning to TRBD1. CDR3 length: 14 amino acids. Germline CDR1 is MNHNY and CDR2 is SVGAGI (reference sequence). J gave up 4 bases and V 6 bases, and 6 bases lay outside the gene matches. The CDR3 DNA sequence: TGTGCCAGCAGCTACGGGACAGCCGGAAACACCATATATTTT. It is translated as CASSYGTAGNTIYF.

The CDR3 sequence is CASSLMTRGGEKLFF. DNA for the CDR3: TGTGCCAGTAGTCTAATGACGCGAGGAGGAGAAAAACTGTTTTTT. This chain connects TRBV19 to TRBJ1-4; D is uncertain. Trimming removed 5 bases at V and 8 bases at J, with 18 bases between. From germline, CDR1 is LNHDA and CDR2 SQIVND (reference sequence). The CDR3 covers 15 residues.

This clone appeared once. The gene calls are TRBV6-6 and TRBJ2-5; TRBD2 matches 8 bases. The CDR3 consists of 16 residues. After removal of 4 bases from V and 4 bases from J, the junction contained 11 bases not matched to a gene. Germline CDR1 MNHNY, CDR2 SVGAGI (reference sequence). CDR3 DNA sequence: TGTGCCAGCAGTTTGGGCCCGGGAGGGCCTTCAGAGACCCAGTACTTC. Encoded protein: CASSLGPGGPSETQYF.

The CDR3 DNA follows: TGTGCCAGCAGCTTGGGACTAAATCCTTACGAGCAGTACTTC. Its translation: CASSLGLNPYEQYF. The V gene is TRBV7-2, the J gene TRBJ2-7, with TRBD2 matching over 7 bases. The trim removed 3 bases at V and 4 bases at J, leaving 6 bases unmatched. In germline, CDR1 is SGHTA, CDR2 FQGNSA. CDR3 length equals 14 residues.